The clone carrying this TCR beta chain appeared once. Time point of the sample: after neoadjuvant nivolumab, at surgical resection. These newly diagnosed stage II-IVA oral cavity squamous cell carcinoma patients had no prior systemic or radiation treatment. Analysis of PBMCs was direct, with no culture step. These data are taken from a study of neoadjuvant anti-PD-1 for oral cavity cancer. Study as a whole: Around day 43, patients without progression received a fourth nivolumab dose before surgery.

CDR1 MNHEY and CDR2 SMNVEV come from the germline V gene (reference sequence). V shed 4 bases and J 9 bases; nucleotides not matched to a gene: 9. This CDR3 has 15 amino acids. Sequenced by immunoSEQ multiplex PCR; TCRdb stores in-frame clones only, minus some. The sample comprises about 13,000 clones, 67% of which are singletons, and approximately 2.8% rests with the top ten. This rearrangement joins TRBV27 to TRBJ2-1; TRBD2 matches 10 bases. This TCR was sampled from a person aged 35 to 85 with oral cavity squamous cell carcinoma. The specimen comprised PBMCs, sampled after nivolumab (anti-PD-1) treatment. The CDR3 reads CASSSWGSGRSEQFF. The CDR3 region has the DNA TGTGCCAGCAGTTCTTGGGGTAGCGGGAGGTCTGAGCAGTTCTTC.